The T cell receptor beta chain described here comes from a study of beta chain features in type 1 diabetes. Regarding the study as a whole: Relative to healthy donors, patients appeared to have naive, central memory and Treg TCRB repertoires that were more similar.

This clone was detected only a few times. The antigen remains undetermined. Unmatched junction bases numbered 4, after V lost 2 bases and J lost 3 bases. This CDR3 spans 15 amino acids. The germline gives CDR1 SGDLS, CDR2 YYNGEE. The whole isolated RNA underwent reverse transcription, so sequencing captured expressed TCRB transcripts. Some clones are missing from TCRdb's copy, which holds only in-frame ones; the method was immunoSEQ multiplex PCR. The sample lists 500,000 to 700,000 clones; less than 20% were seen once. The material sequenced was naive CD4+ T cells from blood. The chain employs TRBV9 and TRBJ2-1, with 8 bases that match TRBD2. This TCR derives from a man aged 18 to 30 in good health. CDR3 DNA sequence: TGTGCCAGCAGCGTCGGGACTAGTAACTACAATGAGCAGTTCTTC. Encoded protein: CASSVGTSNYNEQFF.